The rows below give T cell receptor beta chains drawn from one sample of a study of graft-versus-host responses after intestinal transplantation. Repertoires were generated with immunoSEQ multiplex PCR, while TCRdb's copy carries only in-frame clones and drops some. The sample holds about 90,000 clones, around 93% seen once. Their antigens are not known. The sequencing here drew on unstimulated CD8+ T cells sorted from spleen or lymph node cells, taken before transplant. The receptors shown here come from a human donor who was the organ donor for an intestinal transplant. Both conserved end residues are part of each CDR3.

J | V | CDR3
TRBJ1-1 | TRBV6-6 | CASSPGTGMNTEAFF
TRBJ1-4 | TRBV9 | CASSGGGANEKLFF
TRBJ1-1 | TRBV19 | CASDRGQNTEAFF
TRBJ2-2 | TRBV10-3 | CAIGPAGELFF
TRBJ2-3 | TRBV27 | CASIRSARGATDTQYF
TRBJ2-2 | TRBV27 | CASSRSGELFF
TRBJ1-2 | TRBV19 | CATEFRGYGYTF
TRBJ2-7 | TRBV28 | CASRPRGTYEQYF
TRBJ2-2 | TRBV9 | CASSAYSGELFF
TRBJ2-2 | TRBV13 | CASSFSAGELFF
TRBJ2-7 | TRBV18 | CASSPGFSYEQYF
TRBJ2-3 | TRBV7-8 | CASSLAVDGTSGLRGSTDTQYF
TRBJ1-1 | TRBV27 | CASSLGGTATEAFF
TRBJ2-7 | TRBV5-5 | CASSSLPRGAHPYEQYF
TRBJ2-7 | TRBV7-9 | CASSLHSSYEQYF
TRBJ1-6 | TRBV15 | CATSSILSSPLHF
TRBJ2-1 | TRBV7-9 | CASSPRWGVNEQFF
TRBJ2-3 | TRBV14 | CASSHPGGRDTDTQYF
TRBJ2-7 | TRBV19 | CASSEFTGTGPYEQYF
TRBJ2-2 | TRBV28 | CASSFGWATGELFF
TRBJ1-6 | TRBV13 | CASSSLDRGSSPLHF
TRBJ2-3 | TRBV4-2 | CASSGAGVVDTQYF
TRBJ1-5 | TRBV28 | CASSYPGQGVQPQHF
TRBJ2-3 | TRBV19 | CASSPNLVNTQYF
TRBJ1-4 | TRBV18 | CASSPQREKLFF
TRBJ1-1 | TRBV5-8 | CASSLEGIQWGTEAFF
TRBJ2-3 | TRBV5-1 | CASALIRDTQYF
TRBJ2-1 | TRBV6-5 | CASSYGGLADEQFF
TRBJ1-2 | TRBV10-3 | CAIGNRGLYGYTF
TRBJ2-5 | TRBV28 | CASSLWFSGRRETQYF
TRBJ1-1 | TRBV27 | CASSLGAPGTEAFF
TRBJ1-5 | TRBV19 | CASSTPTSYSNQPQHF
TRBJ2-2 | TRBV27 | CASSLGSYTGELFF
TRBJ2-5 | TRBV11-2 | CASSLLAGAQETQYF
TRBJ1-4 | TRBV5-5 | CASSFTGGSNEKLFF